This T cell receptor (beta chain) was observed in a study of beta chain features in type 1 diabetes. Looking at the study overall: There was similarity between patients and healthy donors in age, gender and cell yields.

There are a few counts of this clone. Antigen: not known. Isolated RNA was reverse transcribed in full, so expressed TCRB transcripts were sequenced. Only in-frame clones appear in the TCRdb table, and some are missing; sequencing was by immunoSEQ multiplex PCR. This sample has about 220,000 clones, with under 13% found just once. V lost 4 bases and J lost 4, with 13 bases in between. Per the germline V gene, CDR1 is SGHDT and CDR2 is YYEEEE. The CDR3 is 14 amino acids. General study findings and limits: A cDNA-based sequencing approach could over-represent cells with high TCR expression.

Heparinised blood was drawn once per donor, averaging about 116 mL. Markers CD45RO/CCR7/CD25/CD127/CD95/CD27 served to sort CD4+ naive, central memory, regulatory and stem cell-like memory cells. The chain joins TRBV5-6 to TRBJ2-3, with D possibly TRBD2 on 6 matching bases. The origin of this receptor is a man between 18 and 29 years old in good health. Sample: central memory CD4+ T cells from blood. The DNA for the CDR3 is TGTGCCAGCAGCCGCGTAGCGGTGTCAGATACGCAGTATTTT. Its translation is CASSRVAVSDTQYF.